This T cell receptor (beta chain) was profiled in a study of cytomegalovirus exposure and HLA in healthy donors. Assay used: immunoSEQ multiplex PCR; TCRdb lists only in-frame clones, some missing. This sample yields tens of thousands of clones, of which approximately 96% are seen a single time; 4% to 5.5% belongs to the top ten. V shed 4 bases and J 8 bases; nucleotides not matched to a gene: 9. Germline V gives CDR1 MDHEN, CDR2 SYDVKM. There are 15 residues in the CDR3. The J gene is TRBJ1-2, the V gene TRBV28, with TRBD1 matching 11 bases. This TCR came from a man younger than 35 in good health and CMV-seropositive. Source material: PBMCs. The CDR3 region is CASSSGTGGSDGYTF. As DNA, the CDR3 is TGTGCCAGCAGTTCCGGGACAGGGGGATCTGACGGCTACACCTTC.